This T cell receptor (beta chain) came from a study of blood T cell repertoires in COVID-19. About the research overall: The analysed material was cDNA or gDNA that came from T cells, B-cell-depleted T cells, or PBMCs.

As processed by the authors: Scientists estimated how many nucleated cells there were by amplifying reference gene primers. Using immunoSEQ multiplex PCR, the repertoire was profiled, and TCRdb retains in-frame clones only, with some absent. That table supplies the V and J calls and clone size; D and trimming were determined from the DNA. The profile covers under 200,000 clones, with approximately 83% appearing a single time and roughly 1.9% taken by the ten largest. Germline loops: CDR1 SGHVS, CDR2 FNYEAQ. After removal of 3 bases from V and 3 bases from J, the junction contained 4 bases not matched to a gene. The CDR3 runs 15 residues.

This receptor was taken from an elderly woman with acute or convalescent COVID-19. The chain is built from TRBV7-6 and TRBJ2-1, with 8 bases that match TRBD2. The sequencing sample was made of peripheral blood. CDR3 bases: TGTGCCAGCAGCTTGGCCGGGACTAGCTACAATGAGCAGTTCTTC. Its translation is CASSLAGTSYNEQFF.